This is a list of T cell receptor beta chains from one sample in a study of T cells in Graves' hyperthyroidism and ophthalmopathy. TCRdb re-analysed the multiplex PCR reads in MiXCR, keeping a single row per CDR3 protein. The data contain about 420,000 distinct CDR3 sequences, approximately 14% of them singletons. The sequencing sample was made of blood. Source of these receptors: a woman between 18 and 29 years old with Graves' hyperthyroidism. Each CDR3 is given with its conserved first and last residue. A D gene is named only where the DNA matches it firmly. Size tells how often a clone was seen (once, few, many) or the class of an expanded clone, and some rows leave it out.

CDR3 DNA	CDR3 protein	D gene	clone size	V gene	J gene	CDR3 length
TGCAGTGCTAGCTTCGGACTAGCGGGAGTAATAGATACGCAGTATTTT	CSASFGLAGVIDTQYF	TRBD2	-	TRBV20-1	TRBJ2-3	16
TGTGCCAGCAGCCCGCGGACAGGGCCAAGGAATGAGCAGTTCTTC	CASSPRTGPRNEQFF	TRBD1	-	TRBV7-3	TRBJ2-1	15
TGCAGTGCTACCAAAGGGGGCTTTGATGAGCAGTTCTTC	CSATKGGFDEQFF	TRBD1	once	TRBV20-1	TRBJ2-1	13
TGTGCCACCTCCCGCTCAGCGGGAGGGTACGAGCAGTACTTC	CATSRSAGGYEQYF	TRBD2	many	TRBV27	TRBJ2-7	14
TGTGCCACCAGCCTCCGGTATCCCACTGAAGCTTTCTTT	CATSLRYPTEAFF	-	few	TRBV15	TRBJ1-1	13
TGTGCCAGCAGCCATAGACAGGGGTGGCATGCTTTCTTT	CASSHRQGWHAFF	TRBD1	many	TRBV3-1	TRBJ1-1	13
TGCGCCAGCAGCTTCGGGACTAATATTAACTCCGGGGAGCTGTTTTTT	CASSFGTNINSGELFF	TRBD2	few	TRBV5-1	TRBJ2-2	16
TGCAGTGCTAGGACTAGCGGGAGGGCCTACAATGAGCAGTTCTTC	CSARTSGRAYNEQFF	TRBD2	-	TRBV20-1	TRBJ2-1	15
TGCAGCGTTGTTAGGGGGCTGAACACTGAAGCTTTCTTT	CSVVRGLNTEAFF	TRBD1	many	TRBV29-1	TRBJ1-1	13
TGTGCCATCCGCGGGAGGGGTGGGGATACGCAGTATTTT	CAIRGRGGDTQYF	TRBD2	-	TRBV10-3	TRBJ2-3	13
TGCAGCGTTGATCCGCGGCCCGAAGGGGGGGAGCAGTACTTC	CSVDPRPEGGEQYF	-	-	TRBV29-1	TRBJ2-7	14
TGTGCCAGCAGCACACTTATCCGGTCTAGCACAGATACGCAGTATTTT	CASSTLIRSSTDTQYF	-	few	TRBV7-2	TRBJ2-3	16
TGTGCCAGCAGTGAGAGGTCGAGGCGATATGGCTACACCTTC	CASSERSRRYGYTF	-	-	TRBV6-1	TRBJ1-2	14
TGTGCCAGCTCACCCACCGGGGCTTCACTTTCCAATGAGCAGTTCTTC	CASSPTGASLSNEQFF	-	-	TRBV18	TRBJ2-1	16
TGCAGTGCTGCGACTTCTGGCGGGACAGGGATAATCGAGCAGTACTTC	CSAATSGGTGIIEQYF	TRBD1	many	TRBV20-1	TRBJ2-7	16
TGCGCCAGCAGCCAAGACCAGGGCTCCTACGAGCAGTACTTC	CASSQDQGSYEQYF	-	-	TRBV4-3	TRBJ2-7	14
TGTGCCAGCAGCGTAGGGTCTAGCGGGATCAATGAGCAGTTCTTC	CASSVGSSGINEQFF	TRBD2	-	TRBV9	TRBJ2-1	15
TGTGCCAGTAGTATATCTCTAGCCAAAAACATTCAGTACTTC	CASSISLAKNIQYF	-	few	TRBV19	TRBJ2-4	14
TGCGCCAGCAGCTTGACGGATTGGATTACAGATACGCAGTATTTT	CASSLTDWITDTQYF	-	many	TRBV5-1	TRBJ2-3	15
TGCAGTGCTAGAGGTACTAGCGGGAGTAATCAGGTTACAGATACGCAGTATTTT	CSARGTSGSNQVTDTQYF	TRBD2	-	TRBV20-1	TRBJ2-3	18
TGTGCCAGCAGCCAAAGGGGGCCCCTGGCCGGGGAGCTGTTTTTT	CASSQRGPLAGELFF	TRBD1	many	TRBV3-1	TRBJ2-2	15
TGTGCCACCGCAGGGGACGGGTCACAAGAGACCCAGTACTTC	CATAGDGSQETQYF	-	few	TRBV2	TRBJ2-5	14
TGCAGTGCTAGAGACCCAGCGGGAGGTAGTTACGAGCAGTACTTC	CSARDPAGGSYEQYF	TRBD2	-	TRBV20-1	TRBJ2-7	15
TGTGCCAGCAGCGTAGTGATGGGGGACGAGCAGTACTTC	CASSVVMGDEQYF	-	-	TRBV9	TRBJ2-7	13
TGCAGTGCCTCTTCATGGGGGGGCGCGAGCGGTCAGCCCCAGCATTTT	CSASSWGGASGQPQHF	-	many	TRBV20-1	TRBJ1-5	16
TGTGCCAGCAGCGAAGACTTGGTTGGCTACACCTTC	CASSEDLVGYTF	-	many	TRBV13	TRBJ1-2	12
TGTGCCAGCAGGAGAGGGACGAACTCCTACGAGCAGTACTTC	CASRRGTNSYEQYF	-	many	TRBV12-3/TRBV12-4	TRBJ2-7	14
TGTGCCAGCAGCCTCCCTTCAGGGCGGGACACTGAAGCTTTCTTT	CASSLPSGRDTEAFF	-	-	TRBV3-1	TRBJ1-1	15
TGTGCCAGCAGCTCGGTCGGAGCTAACTATGGCTACACCTTC	CASSSVGANYGYTF	-	many	TRBV6-1	TRBJ1-2	14
TGTGCCAGCAGGGAGGGCTCTGGGGCCAACGTCCTGACTTTC	CASREGSGANVLTF	-	many	TRBV2	TRBJ2-6	14
TGTGCCAGCCGGACGTCTTCGAACACCGGGGAGCTGTTTTTT	CASRTSSNTGELFF	-	few	TRBV19	TRBJ2-2	14
TGTGCCAGCAGCGTCGGTCCAGGGGGGACTGAAGCTTTCTTT	CASSVGPGGTEAFF	TRBD1	many	TRBV9	TRBJ1-1	14
TGCGCCAGCAGCTCGGGACTAGCGGGAAAGCTCTACGAGCAGTACTTC	CASSSGLAGKLYEQYF	TRBD2	many	TRBV5-1	TRBJ2-7	16
TGCAGTGCTCCGCTAAAGCAGTACTTC	CSAPLKQYF	-	few	TRBV20-1	TRBJ2-7	9
TGTGCCAGCAGAGACACAGGGAACCACGAGCAGTACTTC	CASRDTGNHEQYF	-	many	TRBV11-2	TRBJ2-7	13
TGTGCCAGCAGTTTACTATCGCCTAGACGCAATGAGCAGTTCTTC	CASSLLSPRRNEQFF	-	many	TRBV2	TRBJ2-1	15
TGTGCCAGCAGGATTATAAACAGGGAGGTGGGGGCTGAAGCTTTCTTT	CASRIINREVGAEAFF	-	many	TRBV12-3/TRBV12-4	TRBJ1-1	16
TGCAGCGTTGAAGTTCCCCGGGACCTCCAGGGAGCTTTCTTT	CSVEVPRDLQGAFF	-	many	TRBV29-1	TRBJ1-1	14
TGTGCCAGCAGGGGGTTTATAAACTATGGCTACACCTTC	CASRGFINYGYTF	-	many	TRBV12-3/TRBV12-4	TRBJ1-2	13
TGTGCCAGCAGCTACGAGGGGGTTAATTCACCCCTCCACTTT	CASSYEGVNSPLHF	-	-	TRBV6-2/TRBV6-3	TRBJ1-6	14
TGTGCCAGCAGCTTGGGCGCGGGAGTCTACAAGGAGCAGTTCTTC	CASSLGAGVYKEQFF	TRBD2	-	TRBV7-3	TRBJ2-1	15
TGCAGCGTACCCGATCAGAACTCTGGAAACACCATATATTTT	CSVPDQNSGNTIYF	-	-	TRBV29-1	TRBJ1-3	14
TGTGCCAGCAGCTTGGGTAGCGGTGTGAGCTCCTACGAGCAGTACTTC	CASSLGSGVSSYEQYF	-	many	TRBV7-6	TRBJ2-7	16
TGTGCCAGTAGTAGCCCCGCCGGGACAGTGGGGGCTGAAGCTTTCTTT	CASSSPAGTVGAEAFF	TRBD1	-	TRBV19	TRBJ1-1	16
TGTGCCAGCAGTAAAGGACAGTTTTACAATGAGCAGTTCTTC	CASSKGQFYNEQFF	-	many	TRBV6-1	TRBJ2-1	14
TGTGCCACCAGCAGAGAGCCAGGGGCGGCAGATACGCAGTATTTT	CATSREPGAADTQYF	-	-	TRBV15	TRBJ2-3	15
TGTGCCAGCAGCCCAATACCAGGAGCCGTCGGGGAGCTGTTTTTT	CASSPIPGAVGELFF	-	many	TRBV3-1	TRBJ2-2	15
TGCGCCAGCAGCAACGGACTAGCGGGGGCCCACAATGAGCAGTTCTTC	CASSNGLAGAHNEQFF	TRBD2	-	TRBV5-1	TRBJ2-1	16
TGTGCCAGCAGTTACTCCGGGGATCAGCCCCAGCATTTT	CASSYSGDQPQHF	-	few	TRBV6-5	TRBJ1-5	13
TGCAGTGCTAGAGATCAGGGGAGGAGCACGGATACGCAGTATTTT	CSARDQGRSTDTQYF	-	many	TRBV20-1	TRBJ2-3	15
TGTGCCAGCAGCTTGGGTGGGGGACGGACAAACTATGGCTACACCTTC	CASSLGGGRTNYGYTF	-	-	TRBV5-8	TRBJ1-2	16
TGTGCCAGCAGCTCGGGACAGGCCCTAAATTCACCCCTCCACTTT	CASSSGQALNSPLHF	TRBD1	-	TRBV7-3	TRBJ1-6	15
TGTGCCAGCAGCGAACAGACTAGCGGGAGGGTAGATACGCAGTATTTT	CASSEQTSGRVDTQYF	TRBD2	-	TRBV9	TRBJ2-3	16
TGTGCCACCAGCAGAAGGGACAGGGATAATGAAAAACTGTTTTTT	CATSRRDRDNEKLFF	TRBD1	many	TRBV15	TRBJ1-4	15
TGCGCCAGCAGCCAACTGTATCTACGCGCCGGGACAGAGGTTTATGGCTACACCTTC	CASSQLYLRAGTEVYGYTF	TRBD1	many	TRBV4-1	TRBJ1-2	19